Sequencing of this T cell receptor beta chain was carried out in a study of cytomegalovirus exposure and HLA in healthy donors. The study's findings and limits: It was 150 to 200 TCR beta chains that were listed as cytomegalovirus-associated. A later analysis found TCR association rates differed by HLA locus, highest for DRB1 and lowest for HLA-C.

Primers included in the PCR were 60 Vbeta and 13 Jbeta primers. TCRdb's copy holds only in-frame clones and misses some; the assay was immunoSEQ multiplex PCR. The sample yields just over 150,000 clones, less than 85% seen once. Germline-derived CDR1 and CDR2 are SGHVS and FQNEAQ. This CDR3 has 15 amino acids. Trimming at V came to 1 base and at J to 5 bases, leaving 5 bases not matched to a gene. This clone was seen once. Its antigen is unidentified. Sequencing was done on a sample of PBMCs. The sequence derives from a woman aged 50 to 60 in good health and CMV-seropositive. The chain combines TRBV7-8 with TRBJ1-5; 7 bases fit TRBD1. The DNA for the CDR3 is TGTGCCAGCAGCTTAGGGACAGGCCACCATCAGCCCCAGCATTTT. Its protein product is CASSLGTGHHQPQHF.